A selection of T cell receptor beta chains follows, all from one sample in a study of cytomegalovirus exposure and HLA in healthy donors. TCRdb's table, derived via immunoSEQ multiplex PCR, lists solely in-frame clones and lacks some. The sample contains about 130,000 clones, roughly 90% of which appear only once. Sequencing was done on a sample of PBMCs. All receptors derive from a young woman in good health and CMV-seronegative. Both conserved end residues are part of each CDR3. D genes are given only for firm matches. Not all rows give a size; the values are once, few, many and, for expanded clones, a class.

>TRBV4-1|TRBJ2-1|TRBD2|.
TGCGCCAGCAGCCCGGGGACTAGCGGATACTCCTACAATGAGCAGTTCTTC
CASSPGTSGYSYNEQFF
>TRBV7-2|TRBJ2-7|.|.
TGTGCCAGCAGCTGGCAGGACTATACCTACGAGCAGTACTTC
CASSWQDYTYEQYF
>TRBV6-1|TRBJ2-1|.|few
TGTGCCAGCGCTTCAGGTTTTGACACAATGAAGCAGTTCTTC
CASASGFDTMKQFF
>TRBV2|TRBJ2-4|.|.
TGTGCCAGCAGCCTACGTAAAAACATTCAGTACTTC
CASSLRKNIQYF
>TRBV4-1|TRBJ2-7|.|.
TGCGCCAGCAGCCCCCCTGTCGGTTGGGAGCAGTACTTC
CASSPPVGWEQYF
>TRBV4-2|TRBJ2-3|TRBD2|.
TGTGCCAGCAGCCATAAAAGCGGGGAGAGCACAGATACGCAGTATTTT
CASSHKSGESTDTQYF
>TRBV29-1|TRBJ2-5|TRBD2|.
TGCAGCGTTGAAGACCTAGCGGGAGGGAAGGAGACCCAGTACTTC
CSVEDLAGGKETQYF
>TRBV7-9|TRBJ2-5|TRBD1|.
TGTGCCAGCAGCCCGACAGGGCGTGTAGAGACCCAGTACTTC
CASSPTGRVETQYF
>TRBV18|TRBJ2-7|.|.
TGTGCCAGCTCACCAATTGGGCACAGGGCCAGTGGCTACGAGCAGTACTTC
CASSPIGHRASGYEQYF
>TRBV7-8|TRBJ2-2|.|.
TGTGCCAGCAGCTCCCGACTACAGGGTTGGTCCGGGGAGCTGTTTTTT
CASSSRLQGWSGELFF
>TRBV7-9|TRBJ2-6|.|.
TGTGCCAGCAGCTTTGTAGGGGCCAACGTCCTGACTTTC
CASSFVGANVLTF
>TRBV19|TRBJ2-1|TRBD1|.
TGTGCCAGTAGTATATTGGGGGACAGGGTCGATGAGCAGTTCTTC
CASSILGDRVDEQFF
>TRBV19|TRBJ1-5|TRBD1|.
TGTGCCAGTAGTCTTCTATACCGGGACAGCTATAGCAATCAGCCCCAGCATTTT
CASSLLYRDSYSNQPQHF
>TRBV9|TRBJ1-5|.|.
TGTGCCAGCAGCGTAGGTAAGGGGAGCAATCAGCCCCAGCATTTT
CASSVGKGSNQPQHF
>TRBV27|TRBJ2-1|TRBD1|.
TGTGCCAGCGGGAGGATGGGACAGGGTACCTACAATGAGCAGTTCTTC
CASGRMGQGTYNEQFF
>TRBV4-1|TRBJ2-2|.|.
TGCGCCAGCAGCCCTTTCGGGGTTGGGGAGCTGTTTTTT
CASSPFGVGELFF
>TRBV28|TRBJ1-2|.|few
TGTGCCAGCAGCGAGCTTGACAGCTACTACTATGGCTACACCTTC
CASSELDSYYYGYTF
>TRBV5-4|TRBJ2-5|TRBD2|.
TGTGCCAGCAGCTCTTTTTGGACTAGCGGGAGGGAGACCCAGTACTTC
CASSSFWTSGRETQYF
>TRBV13|TRBJ2-4|TRBD2|.
TGTGCCAGCAGCTCTAGCGGGAGGTTTGCCAAAAACATTCAGTACTTC
CASSSSGRFAKNIQYF
>TRBV7-2|TRBJ1-3|.|.
TGTGCCAGCAGCTTAGCCCGAGGCTCTGGAAACACCATATATTTT
CASSLARGSGNTIYF
>TRBV19|TRBJ2-7|TRBD2|.
TGTGCCAGTAGCCCTAGCGGGGGAGCATACGAGCAGTACTTC
CASSPSGGAYEQYF
>TRBV19|TRBJ2-6|TRBD1|.
TGTGCCACCCTGGACAGGGGGCCTGTCCCTGACGTCCTGACTTTC
CATLDRGPVPDVLTF
>TRBV27|TRBJ2-3|TRBD2|once
TGTGCCAGCCTCTGCGGGGGGGCGGGAGGGCGAGAGGTCTTCGGCACAGATACGCAGTATTTT
CASLCGGAGGREVFGTDTQYF
>TRBV28|TRBJ2-1|TRBD1|.
TGTGCCAGCCATCTTCATACAGGGGGTGAGCAGTTCTTC
CASHLHTGGEQFF
>TRBV11-2|TRBJ2-2|.|.
TGTGCCAGCACCACCACAGGGTACGGGGAGCTGTTTTTT
CASTTTGYGELFF
>TRBV21-1|TRBJ1-5|.|.
TGTGCCAGCAGCAAAGTACGGGACAGGGGTAGGATGAGTCAGCCCCAGCATTTT
CASSKVRDRGRMSQPQHF
>TRBV11-3|TRBJ2-7|TRBD1|.
TGTGCCAGCAGCTCCGGACAGGGAGGAAACTACGAGCAGTACTTC
CASSSGQGGNYEQYF
>TRBV18|TRBJ2-1|.|.
TGTGCCAGCTCCGTGCGAGGAGGTGAGCAGTTCTTC
CASSVRGGEQFF
>TRBV29-1|TRBJ2-7|.|.
TGCAGCGCTGAACAGGGTCCCGAGCAGTACTTC
CSAEQGPEQYF
>TRBV28|TRBJ2-7|.|.
TGTGCCAGCAGTTCAGGGGTTTCGAGCTCCTACGAGCAGTACTTC
CASSSGVSSSYEQYF
>TRBV15|TRBJ2-3|TRBD2|many
TGTGCCACCAGCAGGACTAGCGGGAGCACAGATACGCAGTATTTT
CATSRTSGSTDTQYF
>TRBV29-1|TRBJ1-5|.|once
TGCAGCGCCCTGGACAGCTCTGATCAGCCCCAGCATTTT
CSALDSSDQPQHF
>TRBV13|TRBJ2-1|TRBD2|.
TGTGCCAGCAGCATCCCGACTAGCGGGTACAATGAGCAGTTCTTC
CASSIPTSGYNEQFF
>TRBV18|TRBJ1-5|TRBD1|.
TGTGCCAGCTCACCCGGACAGGCAGGGCAGCCCCAGCATTTT
CASSPGQAGQPQHF
>TRBV30|TRBJ2-7|TRBD2|.
TGTGCCTGGAGTGAAATAGCGGGAGGCGGAAGGGAGCAGTACTTC
CAWSEIAGGGREQYF
>TRBV19|TRBJ2-7|TRBD1|.
TGTGCCAGTAGTTTAACCGGGACAGGACCTTACGAGCAGTACTTC
CASSLTGTGPYEQYF
>TRBV5-1|TRBJ2-7|.|once
TGCGCCAGCAGCTTTGGGCTAGCTTACGAGCAGTACTTC
CASSFGLAYEQYF
>TRBV2|TRBJ2-1|TRBD2|.
TGTGCCAGCGGGAACGCGGGGGGCCGGGGTTTTCCTGAGCAGTTCTTC
CASGNAGGRGFPEQFF
>TRBV7-9|TRBJ2-1|TRBD1|.
TGTGCCAGCAGCTTAACAGGGGGCGTGTGGGAGGGCCGGGGCGTCTTC
CASSLTGGVWEGRGVF
>TRBV19|TRBJ1-2|.|.
TGTGCCAGTACAGGCCCCAGCGGCTACACCTTC
CASTGPSGYTF
>TRBV6-5|TRBJ1-1|.|once
TGTGCCAGCCAGACAACGCTCATGAACACTGAAGCTTTCTTT
CASQTTLMNTEAFF
>TRBV11-2|TRBJ1-1|.|.
TGTGCCAGCAGCTTGTTATTCAGGGGCGGAATGAACACTGAAGCTTTCTTT
CASSLLFRGGMNTEAFF
>TRBV2|TRBJ1-1|TRBD1|.
TGTGCCAGCAGGAAGACAGGGGGGGGGACTGAAGCTTTCTTT
CASRKTGGGTEAFF
>TRBV2|TRBJ1-1|TRBD1|.
TGTGCCAGCAGCACGGGGACAGGGATGAACACTGAAGCTTTCTTT
CASSTGTGMNTEAFF
>TRBV12-5|TRBJ1-2|TRBD1|.
TGTGCTAGTGGTTCAACAGGGGGCGGCTATGGCTACACCTTC
CASGSTGGGYGYTF